This TCR beta chain emerged from a study of blood T cell repertoires in COVID-19. Study in general: Researchers got acute and convalescent COVID-19 samples from the United States, Italy and Spain. In each case, the material was cDNA or gDNA derived from T cells, B-cell-depleted T cells, or PBMCs.

Participant-given clinical history determined each cohort assignment. The study counted Cohort 3 donors as recovered given two negative PCRs, clearance, or symptom resolution. J lost 6 bases, V lost 1 base, and 2 bases had no gene match. Looked up from germline, CDR1 is SGHNT and CDR2 is YENEEA. CDR3 length: 14 residues. The data were produced by immunoSEQ multiplex PCR, yet TCRdb's version contains in-frame clones alone and is incomplete. The sample carries about 350,000 clones, about 88% recorded once. As regards this clone: This specimen includes other DNA sequences encoding the same CDR3.

This sequence originates from a woman between 25 and 40 years old who had recovered from COVID-19. Specimen: PBMCs or T cells enriched from blood (not recorded which). V and J are TRBV11-3 and TRBJ2-1, with 8 nucleotides matching TRBD2. This chain's CDR3 is CASSLAGGLNEQFF. CDR3 DNA: TGTGCCAGCAGCTTAGCGGGGGGGCTCAATGAGCAGTTCTTC.